This note documents a single TCR beta chain sequence. The sample comes from a study of blood T cell repertoires in COVID-19. The table came from immunoSEQ multiplex PCR; TCRdb's copy has only in-frame clones and leaves some out. The sample contains 200,000 to 250,000 clones, over 75% of which appear only once. Germline V CDR1 and CDR2: SGHDN, FVKESK. Unmatched junction bases numbered 10, after V lost 6 bases and J lost 2 bases. The CDR3 extends over 16 amino acids. The V and J genes are TRBV14 and TRBJ2-7; 10 positions agree with TRBD1. The specimen sequenced was peripheral blood. This clonotype originated in a human donor in a cohort sampled during active COVID-19. As DNA, the CDR3 is TGTGCCAGCAGTAGTTTATGGGACAGGGGCACCTACGAGCAGTACTTC. Its protein product is CASSSLWDRGTYEQYF.